The 27 T cell receptor beta chains in this list originate from one sample, sequenced in a study of tumor-infiltrating lymphocytes in localized non-small cell lung cancer. Assay: immunoSEQ multiplex PCR; the TCRdb copy retains only in-frame clones and omits some. The sample has 25,000 to 30,000 clones, 80% to 90% seen once. The specimen sequenced was lung tumor tissue. The receptor set was obtained from a human donor with non-small cell lung cancer.

For this clone: One junction end disagrees with the germline gene, perhaps due to a read error. This chain uses TRBV7-7 with TRBJ1-1, with TRBD1 identical over 7 bases. This CDR3 is built from 13 residues. CDR1 and CDR2 from the germline V gene are SSHAT and FNYEAQ (reference sequence). CDR3 bases: TGTGCTAGCAGCAGGGACAGGAACACTGAAGCTTTCTTT. Protein: CASSRDRNTEAFF.

The chain links TRBV6-5 to TRBJ1-3; 8 nucleotides match TRBD1. This CDR3 spans 15 amino acids. In germline, CDR1 is MNHEY, CDR2 SVGAGI. Trimming removed 6 bases from V and 4 bases from J; junction bases left unmatched: 8. The CDR3 region has the DNA TGTGCCAGCAGATTGACAGGGGCGGCGGGAAACACCATATATTTT. This sequence encodes CASRLTGAAGNTIYF.

The gene calls are TRBV19 and TRBJ1-5; no clear D. Germline V CDR1 and CDR2: LNHDA, SQIVND (reference sequence). The CDR3 runs 16 residues. Trimming took off 2 bases at V and 4 bases at J, with 15 bases between the two ends. The CDR3 here is CASSIRPQAANQPQHF. The CDR3 nucleotides are TGTGCCAGTAGTATACGGCCCCAGGCCGCTAATCAGCCCCAGCATTTT.

V usage is TRBV4-2 and J usage is TRBJ1-5; 7 bases map to TRBD1. In germline, CDR1 is LGHNA, CDR2 YNFKEQ. CDR3 size: 15 residues. J gave up 4 bases and V 1 base, and 4 bases lay outside the gene matches. The CDR3 DNA sequence: TGTGCCAGCAGCCAAGGAGGCAGGGGGAATCAGCCCCAGCATTTT. It yields the protein CASSQGGRGNQPQHF.

The chain is built from TRBV4-2 and TRBJ1-5; D may be TRBD1 (6 bases). The CDR3 is made up of 15 amino acids. The V and J ends lost 5 bases and 0 bases respectively, with 11 bases between them. Per the germline V gene, CDR1 is LGHNA and CDR2 is YNFKEQ. CDR3 sequence reads: CASSYYRDSNQPQHF. The CDR3, as DNA: TGTGCCAGCAGCTATTACAGGGATAGCAATCAGCCCCAGCATTTT.

CDR3 coding DNA: TGTGCCACCAGCGGGTGGCGGGGGGCACAAGAGACCCAGTACTTC. Translation gives CATSGWRGAQETQYF. The chain joins TRBV15 to TRBJ2-5; TRBD2 aligns across 8 bases. This CDR3 is built from 15 residues. The germline V gene encodes CDR1 LNHNV and CDR2 YYDKDF (reference sequence). V was clipped by 5 bases and J by 2 bases; unmatched bases: 7.

The rearrangement joins TRBV7-2 to TRBJ1-5; 7 bases align to TRBD1. V trimming: 0 bases; J trimming: 6 bases; junction bases outside the gene matches: 8. Germline V lookup: CDR1 SGHTA, CDR2 FQGNSA. This CDR3 comprises 16 residues. The CDR3 spells CASSLAFVQGTQPQHF. The CDR3, as DNA: TGTGCCAGCAGCTTAGCATTTGTACAGGGGACTCAGCCCCAGCATTTT.

The rearrangement uses TRBV6-5 and TRBJ2-5; tentative D call: TRBD2 (5 bases). Trimming took off 5 bases at V and 5 bases at J, with 18 bases between the two ends. Looked up from germline, CDR1 is MNHEY and CDR2 is SVGAGI. The CDR3 has 15 residues. The CDR3 DNA reads as TGTGCCAGCAGTCGTTCGCGGGTTTCTTGGGAGACCCAGTACTTC. As protein: CASSRSRVSWETQYF.

V usage is TRBV11-2 and J usage is TRBJ2-1, with a weak D call TRBD2 (6 bases). Trimming pared 2 bases from V and 0 bases from J, leaving 17 bases between. The CDR3 covers 18 residues. The germline gives CDR1 SGHAT, CDR2 FQNNGV. The CDR3 DNA reads TGTGCCAGCAGCTTAAGGTACTCCGGGACTTTCTCCTACAATGAGCAGTTCTTC. Protein sequence: CASSLRYSGTFSYNEQFF.

V and J are TRBV29-1 and TRBJ2-1, with TRBD2 matching over 11 bases. Trimming removed 2 bases from V and 9 bases from J; junction bases left unmatched: 15. Germline values: CDR1 SQVTM, CDR2 ANQGSEA. The CDR3 has 17 residues. The CDR3 sequence is CSVEHRLAGISQGEQFF. The CDR3 bases are TGCAGCGTTGAACACCGACTAGCGGGGATTAGCCAAGGTGAGCAGTTCTTC.

The CDR3, as DNA: TGTGCCAGCAGCTACCAATCCGGGACTAGCGGGCCCAATACGCAGTATTTT. Its translation: CASSYQSGTSGPNTQYF. The rearrangement uses TRBV7-9 and TRBJ2-3; TRBD2 aligns across 12 bases. V lost 4 bases to trimming and J lost 7 bases; unmatched junction nucleotides: 12. The CDR3 loop spans 17 amino acids. Germline lookup yields CDR1 SEHNR and CDR2 FQNEAQ (reference sequence).

This rearrangement joins TRBV10-3 to TRBJ2-3, with 7 positions matching TRBD2. The J segment lost 1 base and the V segment lost 10 bases, leaving 11 bases of the junction unmatched. In germline, CDR1 is ENHRY, CDR2 SYGVKD. This CDR3 spans 15 amino acids. CDR3 sequence (DNA): TGTGCCACCGAAGAAAAGCGGGGCGGCACAGATACGCAGTATTTT. Protein sequence: CATEEKRGGTDTQYF.

The chain recombines TRBV2 with TRBJ2-3; 7 bases are a match to TRBD2. Per the germline V gene, CDR1 is SNHLY and CDR2 is FYNNEI. The length of the CDR3 is 14 residues. The V gene end was trimmed by 4 bases and the J gene end by 1 base; junction bases not matched to a gene: 2. This CDR3 is CASSGLARTDTQYF. In DNA, the CDR3 is TGTGCCAGCAGTGGACTAGCCCGCACAGATACGCAGTATTTT.

This clone was seen a few times. The V call is TRBV28, the J call TRBJ2-1; 9 nucleotides agree with TRBD2. The length of the CDR3 is 16 residues. The junction had 4 bases not matched to a gene; V was cut back by 2 bases and J by 2 bases. Germline V gene lookup returns CDR1 MDHEN and CDR2 SYDVKM. The CDR3, as DNA: TGTGCCAGCAGTTTAATGACTAGCGGAACCTACAATGAGCAGTTCTTC. Its protein product is CASSLMTSGTYNEQFF.

The chain has TRBV6-5 and TRBJ2-1, with 8 bases lining up with TRBD2. CDR3 length: 14 amino acids. The V and J ends lost 7 bases and 9 bases, in that order; junction bases with no gene match: 11. Germline V gene sequence: CDR1 MNHEY, CDR2 SVGAGI. CDR3 amino acids: CASTPPVGGGEQFF. The CDR3 DNA follows: TGTGCCAGCACCCCTCCGGTCGGGGGGGGTGAGCAGTTCTTC.

This clone was counted a few times. This chain joins TRBV28 and TRBJ2-7, with TRBD1 as a possible D gene (5 bases). Germline-derived CDR1 and CDR2 are MDHEN and SYDVKM. This CDR3 is built from 15 residues. The germline V and J ends were trimmed by 6 bases and 2 bases, with 17 bases remaining between them. The CDR3 sequence is CASRTTAGSTYEQYF. The CDR3 DNA reads as TGTGCCAGCAGAACCACCGCAGGGTCCACCTACGAGCAGTACTTC.

The chain carries TRBV6-5 and TRBJ2-3; D possibly uses TRBD1 or TRBD2 (6 bases each). Germline loops: CDR1 MNHEY, CDR2 SVGAGI. This CDR3 region has 14 residues. V gave up 2 bases and J gave up 7 bases, with 13 bases separating them. In DNA, the CDR3 is TGTGCCAGCAGTTACGAGGGGGGCAGGAATACGCAGTATTTT. It translates to CASSYEGGRNTQYF.

The chain recombines TRBV7-9 with TRBJ2-7; TRBD1 agrees at 9 bases. Looked up from germline, CDR1 is SEHNR and CDR2 is FQNEAQ (reference sequence). This CDR3 comprises 15 residues. V lost 5 bases, J lost 3 bases, and 8 bases stayed unmatched. The CDR3 DNA reads as TGTGCCAGCAGCCGACCTACAGGGGGCATCTACGAGCAGTACTTC. It encodes CASSRPTGGIYEQYF.

The chain uses TRBV27 and TRBJ2-1, with D possibly TRBD2 on 6 matching bases. CDR3 size: 14 residues. Looked up from germline, CDR1 is MNHEY and CDR2 is SMNVEV (reference sequence). Trimming cost V 6 bases and J 4 bases, with 13 bases left between them. This chain's CDR3 is CASRPGLQYNEQFF. The CDR3 DNA sequence: TGTGCCAGCAGGCCGGGACTCCAATACAATGAGCAGTTCTTC.

The chain is built from TRBV10-3 and TRBJ1-1; D gene unclear. The CDR3 spans 13 residues. Per the germline V gene, CDR1 is ENHRY and CDR2 is SYGVKD. Trimming shortened V by 11 bases and J by 1 base, and 14 bases separated the two germline ends. Here the CDR3 reads CARAEERNTEAFF. The CDR3 region has the DNA TGTGCCCGTGCGGAGGAGAGGAACACTGAAGCTTTCTTT.

CDR3 nucleotides: TGCGCCAGCAGCACCCGGGACAGGGGGCGGGGTGAGCAGTTCTTC. The encoded protein is CASSTRDRGRGEQFF. The chain employs TRBV5-1 and TRBJ2-1, with 12 nucleotides matching TRBD1. J lost 9 bases, V lost 4 bases, and 8 bases had no gene match. Germline V gene data show CDR1 as SGHRS and CDR2 as YFSETQ. This CDR3 has 15 residues.

This sequence joins TRBV11-3 and TRBJ2-1; TRBD2 matches 8 bases. This CDR3 has 15 amino acids. CDR1 and CDR2 (germline): SGHNT, YENEEA. The ends lost 3 bases at V and 2 bases at J; junction bases unmatched: 3. The CDR3 sequence: CASSFSGEPYNEQFF. The DNA of the CDR3 is TGTGCCAGCAGCTTTAGCGGGGAGCCCTACAATGAGCAGTTCTTC.

This chain connects TRBV7-6 to TRBJ2-5; 8 bases match TRBD2. Germline values: CDR1 SGHVS, CDR2 FNYEAQ. V shed 5 bases, J shed 3 bases, and the junction held 11 bases outside the gene matches. The CDR3 is made up of 16 amino acids. CDR3 in DNA: TGTGCCAGCAGCCAAAGTGTAGCGGGGACTAAAGAGACCCAGTACTTC. Its translation is CASSQSVAGTKETQYF.

The rearrangement links TRBV4-3 to TRBJ1-2; TRBD1 agrees at 7 bases. The CDR3 spans 15 residues. V was pared by 3 bases and J by 5 bases, with 9 bases of the junction left unmatched. In germline, CDR1 is LGHNA, CDR2 YSLEER. CDR3 in amino acids: CASSHGTGVGYGYTF. CDR3 nucleotide sequence: TGCGCCAGCAGCCATGGAACAGGGGTCGGGTATGGCTACACCTTC.

This chain links TRBV28 with TRBJ2-5, with unresolved D. From germline, CDR1 is MDHEN and CDR2 SYDVKM. The CDR3 has 14 residues. V dropped 3 bases and J dropped 1 base, with 9 bases sitting between them. The CDR3 loop reads CASSFPRVQETQYF. CDR3 in DNA: TGTGCCAGCAGTTTTCCCCGGGTCCAAGAGACCCAGTACTTC.

CDR3 in DNA: TGTGCCAGCAGCTCTGAACTGGGGGCTAATTCACCCCTCCACTTT. It encodes CASSSELGANSPLHF. V and J are TRBV9 and TRBJ1-6, with D maybe TRBD1 (6 bases). Germline CDR1 is SGDLS and CDR2 is YYNGEE. This CDR3 spans 15 amino acids. Trimming pared 4 bases from V and 6 bases from J, leaving 14 bases between.

This clone was seen just once. The J gene is TRBJ2-1, the V gene TRBV6-4, with a weak D call TRBD1 (5 bases). Trimming cost V 2 bases and J 6 bases, with 8 bases left between them. The CDR3 spans 13 residues. Germline V gene lookup returns CDR1 MRHNA and CDR2 SNTAGT. CDR3: CASSDGDSNEQFF. The DNA of the CDR3 is TGTGCCAGCAGTGACGGAGACAGCAATGAGCAGTTCTTC.